The present T cell receptor beta chain was sequenced within a study of tumor T cells in aggressive B-cell lymphoma. Assay used: immunoSEQ multiplex PCR; TCRdb lists only in-frame clones, some missing. The table includes roughly 3,000 clones, about 91% detected once. Deletions cut 0 bases from V and 0 bases from J, with 5 bases between. This CDR3 region has 14 residues. CDR1 SGHTA and CDR2 FQGTGA come from the germline V gene. This sequence was found in an adult with diffuse large B cell lymphoma. The rearrangement links TRBV7-3 to TRBJ1-1, with unresolved D. Sequencing was performed on tumor tissue. The CDR3 region is CASSLTPVNTEAFF. The CDR3 nucleotides are TGTGCCAGCAGCTTAACGCCGGTGAACACTGAAGCTTTCTTT.